This is a list of T cell receptor beta chains from one sample in a study of T cell responses to AZD1222 COVID-19 vaccine. Some clones are missing from TCRdb's copy, which holds only in-frame ones; the method was immunoSEQ multiplex PCR. This sample has some 89,000 clones; approximately 89% occur once, and the top ten carry around 2%. Specimen: peripheral blood, collected on day 0 of AZD1222 vaccination. Every receptor here comes from an adult in good health. Both conserved end residues are part of each CDR3. D genes are given only for firm matches. Where a row states a size, it is once, few, many or the class of an expanded clone; other rows omit it.

j_call	clone_size	cdr3_length	v_call	d_call	cdr3_nt	cdr3_aa
TRBJ1-1	-	15	TRBV7-2	-	TGTGCCAGCAGCATAGGGGGGGGGTTGAACACTGAAGCTTTCTTT	CASSIGGGLNTEAFF
TRBJ2-3	-	14	TRBV7-2	-	TGTGCCAGCAGCTTGAATAGGAACACAGATACGCAGTATTTT	CASSLNRNTDTQYF
TRBJ2-4	once	18	TRBV5-1	-	TGCGCCAGCAGCTTCGTTAAGGACTGGCGTTCAGCCAAAAACATTCAGTACTTC	CASSFVKDWRSAKNIQYF
TRBJ2-1	few	15	TRBV19	-	TGTGCCAGTAGTAACCCCGGGACACCTTACAATGAGCAGTTCTTC	CASSNPGTPYNEQFF
TRBJ2-7	-	14	TRBV2	-	TGTGCCAGCAGGGGCCAGCGAAGGACCTACGAGCAGTACTTC	CASRGQRRTYEQYF
TRBJ1-2	-	15	TRBV11-3	-	TGTGCCAGCAGCTCGAGGGGCGGGAGGGACTATGGCTACACCTTC	CASSSRGGRDYGYTF
TRBJ2-2	-	14	TRBV7-9	-	TGTGCCAGCAGCTTAGCCGCAGGTTCCGGGGAGCTGTTTTTT	CASSLAAGSGELFF
TRBJ2-3	-	11	TRBV12-3/TRBV12-4	-	TGTGCCAGCATGGCGGTTGATACGCAGTATTTT	CASMAVDTQYF
TRBJ1-1	-	15	TRBV6-5	-	TGTGCCAGCAGTTATTCGGGTCTTGTGAACACTGAAGCTTTCTTT	CASSYSGLVNTEAFF
TRBJ1-2	-	15	TRBV18	-	TGTGCCAGCTCACCACAGTGGCAGGATAACTATGGCTACACCTTC	CASSPQWQDNYGYTF
TRBJ1-6	-	15	TRBV3-1/TRBV3-2	-	TGTGCCAGCAGCCCGACGGGACTGGACAATTCACCCCTCCACTTT	CASSPTGLDNSPLHF
TRBJ1-2	-	15	TRBV27	TRBD1	TGTGCCAGCAGTCCTAGGGGACAGGGTAACTATGGCTACACCTTC	CASSPRGQGNYGYTF
TRBJ2-5	-	13	TRBV20-1	-	TGCAGTGCTAGTCCGCCTGGGGACGAGACCCAGTACTTC	CSASPPGDETQYF
TRBJ1-4	-	14	TRBV6-5	-	TGTGCCAGCACCATACGTGGAGGCGCTGAAAAACTGTTTTTT	CASTIRGGAEKLFF
TRBJ1-5	-	13	TRBV6-5	-	TGTGCCAGCACCCCAGGGCTCAATCAGCCCCAGCATTTT	CASTPGLNQPQHF
TRBJ1-3	once	13	TRBV29-1	-	TGCAGCGTGTCACCCAGGGGTGGAAACACCATATATTTT	CSVSPRGGNTIYF
TRBJ2-7	-	18	TRBV7-8	TRBD2	TGTGCCAGCAGCTTAGAGTCGAGCGGGGGGGTTCTTTCCTACGAGCAGTACTTC	CASSLESSGGVLSYEQYF
TRBJ2-2	-	13	TRBV9	-	TGTGCCAGCAGCGTACTAACCACCGGGGAGCTGTTTTTT	CASSVLTTGELFF
TRBJ2-3	-	17	TRBV7-9	TRBD2	TGTGCCAGCAGCTTGGGACTAGCGGGGGGACCCACAGATACGCAGTATTTT	CASSLGLAGGPTDTQYF
TRBJ2-2	-	14	TRBV6-6	TRBD1	TGTGCCAGCAGGGGGACAGGGAACACCGGGGAGCTGTTTTTT	CASRGTGNTGELFF
TRBJ2-1	-	12	TRBV29-1	-	TGCAGCGTATCTTTGTCGGGGGCTGAGCAGTTCTTC	CSVSLSGAEQFF
TRBJ2-3	-	17	TRBV15	-	TGTGCCACCAGCAGAGAGGTCGGAGGGACCAGCACAGATACGCAGTATTTT	CATSREVGGTSTDTQYF
TRBJ1-3	-	14	TRBV7-2	-	TGTGCCAGCAGCTTAGCCCTCCAGGGGCCCACCATATATTTT	CASSLALQGPTIYF
TRBJ1-1	-	17	TRBV11-2	TRBD1	TGTGCCAGCTTCGGACAGGGTACTTCAATTGGGGGCACTGAAGCTTTCTTT	CASFGQGTSIGGTEAFF
TRBJ2-2	-	15	TRBV9	TRBD2	TGTGCCAGCAGCCCCGATAGGGGAGGGCACGGGGAGCTGTTTTTT	CASSPDRGGHGELFF
TRBJ2-2	-	13	TRBV6-4	-	TGTGCCAGCAGTGACACGGGGTCCGGGGAGCTGTTTTTT	CASSDTGSGELFF
TRBJ2-3	-	14	TRBV2	-	TGTGCCAGCAAGAAGGATTCAAACACAGATACGCAGTATTTT	CASKKDSNTDTQYF